The rows below give T cell receptor beta chains drawn from one sample of a study of technical replicates of blood from a handful of donors. Method: immunoSEQ multiplex PCR; TCRdb's copy keeps in-frame clones and lacks some. The table lists around 68,000 clones, under 98% of them singletons. Specimen: T cells isolated from PBMCs. All receptors derive from a human donor in good health. CDR3s include the opening cysteine and the closing phenylalanine or tryptophan. The D gene is left open where the match is weak. Not all rows give a size; the values are once, few, many and, for expanded clones, a class.

V	D	J	size	CDR3	DNA
TRBV27	.	TRBJ1-2	.	CASSVLGAYGYGYTF	TGTGCCAGCAGCGTTTTAGGGGCCTATGGCTATGGCTACACCTTC
TRBV27	TRBD2	TRBJ2-1	once	CASSRRLASYNEQFF	TGTGCCAGCAGTCGGAGACTAGCTTCCTACAATGAGCAGTTCTTC
TRBV7-9	.	TRBJ1-1	.	CASSFPMGGNTEAFF	TGTGCCAGCAGCTTCCCAATGGGGGGGAACACTGAAGCTTTCTTT
TRBV10-3	.	TRBJ2-3	.	CASGGGYTDTQYF	TGTGCCTCGGGGGGCGGGTACACAGATACGCAGTATTTT
TRBV27	TRBD1	TRBJ2-2	.	CASSYSWTGNTGELFF	TGTGCCAGCAGTTACTCGTGGACAGGGAACACCGGGGAGCTGTTTTTT
TRBV5-1	.	TRBJ2-7	.	CASRTGPGSDGEQYF	TGCGCCAGCAGGACAGGTCCGGGTTCTGATGGGGAGCAGTACTTC
TRBV29-1	TRBD2	TRBJ2-7	.	CSVEGGTSGSGLEQYF	TGCAGCGTTGAAGGGGGGACTAGCGGGAGCGGTTTGGAGCAGTACTTC
TRBV19	.	TRBJ1-1	.	CASSLDAWGRTEAFF	TGTGCCAGTAGCCTGGATGCGTGGGGGCGGACTGAAGCTTTCTTT
TRBV19	.	TRBJ2-7	.	CASSIGEDSYEQYF	TGTGCCAGTAGTATTGGTGAGGACTCCTACGAGCAGTACTTC
TRBV27	.	TRBJ2-7	.	CASSPDRYPVGEQYF	TGTGCCAGCAGTCCCGACAGGTATCCCGTGGGGGAGCAGTACTTC
TRBV6-6	.	TRBJ1-1	.	CASSYSGGFDTEAFF	TGTGCCAGCAGTTACTCGGGGGGTTTCGACACTGAAGCTTTCTTT
TRBV7-3	TRBD2	TRBJ2-5	.	CASSLNRGSEETQYF	TGTGCCAGCAGCTTAAATCGCGGGAGCGAGGAGACCCAGTACTTC
TRBV5-6	.	TRBJ2-3	.	CASSLDGLGGTDTQYF	TGTGCCAGCAGCTTGGATGGCTTGGGCGGCACAGATACGCAGTATTTT
TRBV19	.	TRBJ1-4	.	CASSTQGNEKLFF	TGTGCCAGTAGTACTCAGGGGAATGAAAAACTGTTTTTT
TRBV11-2	.	TRBJ2-5	.	CASKTGLQETQYF	TGTGCCAGCAAGACAGGTCTCCAAGAGACCCAGTACTTC
TRBV2	.	TRBJ1-5	.	CASREGTDQPQHF	TGTGCCAGCAGGGAAGGCACAGATCAGCCCCAGCATTTT
TRBV5-4	TRBD1	TRBJ2-7	.	CASSAGTDRYEQYF	TGTGCCAGCAGCGCCGGGACAGACCGTTACGAGCAGTACTTC
TRBV5-1	TRBD2	TRBJ2-1	.	CASSLISGSDEQFF	TGCGCCAGCAGCTTGATTAGCGGGAGCGATGAGCAGTTCTTC
TRBV29-1	.	TRBJ1-2	.	CSVEGPGLLYGYTF	TGCAGCGTTGAAGGTCCGGGGTTACTCTATGGCTACACCTTC
TRBV12-5	TRBD1	TRBJ2-1	.	CASALNRGQGNEQFF	TGTGCTAGTGCCCTAAACAGGGGGCAGGGGAATGAGCAGTTCTTC
TRBV27	.	TRBJ2-1	.	CASSPGLSSYNEQFF	TGTGCCAGCAGTCCTGGACTGAGCTCCTACAATGAGCAGTTCTTC
TRBV4-2	.	TRBJ1-3	.	CASTPVRSSGNTIYF	TGTGCCAGCACCCCGGTTAGAAGCTCTGGAAACACCATATATTTT
TRBV7-8	.	TRBJ2-7	once	CASSLTHTYEQYF	TGTGCCAGCAGCTTAACTCATACCTACGAGCAGTACTTC
TRBV6-6	TRBD2	TRBJ2-7	.	CASSPLAGGHGEQYF	TGTGCCAGCAGTCCACTAGCGGGAGGGCACGGCGAGCAGTACTTC
TRBV5-5	TRBD1	TRBJ2-5	once	CASSRQGVQETQYF	TGTGCCAGCAGCAGACAGGGGGTCCAAGAGACCCAGTACTTC
TRBV27	TRBD2	TRBJ2-3	once	CASVGTGRADTQYF	TGTGCCAGCGTGGGGACCGGGAGGGCAGATACGCAGTATTTT
TRBV6-6	TRBD2	TRBJ2-7	.	CASSYGLAAYEQYF	TGTGCCAGCAGTTACGGACTAGCGGCCTACGAGCAGTACTTC
TRBV27	TRBD2	TRBJ2-1	.	CASRPGGRAHEQFF	TGTGCCAGCAGGCCTGGCGGGAGGGCCCATGAGCAGTTCTTC
TRBV9	.	TRBJ1-4	.	CASSFSLTANEKLFF	TGTGCCAGCAGCTTTAGTCTTACAGCTAATGAAAAACTGTTTTTT
TRBV6-5	.	TRBJ1-1	.	CASSTLGTEAFF	TGTGCCAGCAGTACGCTAGGGACAGAAGCTTTCTTT
TRBV4-1	.	TRBJ1-2	.	CASSQDGGSRWENGYTF	TGCGCCAGCAGCCAAGATGGGGGGAGTAGGTGGGAGAATGGCTACACCTTC
TRBV6-5	.	TRBJ1-1	.	CASSRTGPEAFF	TGTGCCAGCAGCCGTACAGGGCCTGAAGCTTTCTTT
TRBV27	TRBD1	TRBJ1-2	.	CASSFSAGTVLYGYTF	TGTGCCAGCAGTTTTAGCGCCGGGACAGTTCTCTATGGCTACACCTTC
TRBV7-9	.	TRBJ1-5	.	CASSPSSDQPQHF	TGTGCCAGCAGCCCATCCAGTGATCAGCCCCAGCATTTT
TRBV5-1	.	TRBJ2-3	.	CASSWGGAGTDTQYF	TGCGCCAGCAGCTGGGGGGGGGCAGGCACAGATACGCAGTATTTT
TRBV9	.	TRBJ2-1	.	CASSPGQYNEQFF	TGTGCCAGCAGCCCGGGACAATACAATGAGCAGTTCTTC
TRBV7-9	TRBD1	TRBJ1-5	.	CASSSQLTGNQPQHF	TGTGCCAGCAGCTCCCAACTGACAGGGAATCAGCCCCAGCATTTT
TRBV6-5	.	TRBJ1-2	.	CASSYNRDYGYTF	TGTGCCAGCAGTTACAACAGGGACTATGGCTACACCTTC
TRBV10-3	.	TRBJ1-3	.	CAISESTPASSGNTIYF	TGTGCCATCAGTGAGTCGACTCCAGCAAGCTCTGGAAACACCATATATTTT
TRBV14	.	TRBJ1-1	once	CASSQGGFYNTEAFF	TGTGCCAGCAGCCAAGGGGGCTTCTACAACACTGAAGCTTTCTTT
TRBV9	TRBD2	TRBJ2-5	.	CASSVGISGGGETQYF	TGTGCCAGCAGCGTAGGTATTAGCGGGGGAGGGGAGACCCAGTACTTC
TRBV2	.	TRBJ2-1	.	CASSEGPYSNEQFF	TGTGCCAGCAGTGAAGGGCCTTATTCCAATGAGCAGTTCTTC
TRBV30	.	TRBJ2-2	.	CAWSPGNTGELFF	TGTGCCTGGAGTCCAGGGAACACCGGGGAGCTGTTTTTT
TRBV15	.	TRBJ2-1	.	CATSRDVAGLSYNEQFF	TGTGCCACCAGCAGAGATGTTGCGGGACTCTCCTACAATGAGCAGTTCTTC
TRBV7-8	.	TRBJ1-2	.	CASSLVGGINYGYTF	TGTGCCAGCAGCTTAGTGGGGGGAATTAACTATGGCTACACCTTC
TRBV13	.	TRBJ2-1	once	CASSLRRGVRNEQFF	TGTGCCAGCAGCTTAAGGCGGGGCGTCAGGAATGAGCAGTTCTTC
TRBV11-2	TRBD2	TRBJ2-7	.	CASNRDWREVGYEQYF	TGTGCCAGCAACCGGGACTGGCGGGAGGTCGGGTACGAGCAGTACTTC
TRBV27	TRBD1	TRBJ2-7	.	CASSFGTGNYEQYF	TGTGCCAGCAGTTTCGGGACAGGGAACTACGAGCAGTACTTC
TRBV4-1	.	TRBJ2-2	.	CASSQVTGPYTGELFF	TGCGCCAGCAGCCAAGTTACAGGGCCCTACACCGGGGAGCTGTTTTTT
TRBV18	TRBD1	TRBJ2-7	.	CASATGVYEQYF	TGTGCCAGCGCGACAGGGGTATACGAGCAGTACTTC